Listed below are T cell receptor beta chains from one sample, sequenced in a study of regulatory T cells in long-lasting Graves disease. TCRdb called the multiplex PCR reads again in MiXCR, with one record for every CDR3 protein. The top ten hold more than 10% of the sample, which has 550,000 to 600,000 distinct CDR3 sequences, about 16% seen once. The same sample was also studied in work on T cells in Graves' hyperthyroidism and ophthalmopathy.

The sequences come from peripheral blood mononuclear cells (PBMCs), collected at new diagnosis, from a patient treated with antithyroid drugs. These receptors originate from a man in his late teens or twenties with Graves disease. Both conserved end residues are part of each CDR3. The D gene is left open where the match is weak. Size values are once, few and many counts, or a class for expanded clones, and some rows have none.

TRBJ2-2 TRBV7-9 few - CASSFSLPTVTDKIAGELFF TGTGCCAGCAGCTTTAGTCTTCCAACGGTCACAGATAAAATCGCCGGGGAGCTGTTTTTT
TRBJ1-2 TRBV2 many TRBD1 CASTPEGASYGYTF TGTGCCAGCACCCCTGAGGGGGCAAGCTATGGCTACACCTTC
TRBJ2-5 TRBV20-1 - TRBD2 CSARILAGGPGETQYF TGCAGTGCTCGTATACTAGCGGGAGGGCCGGGGGAGACCCAGTACTTC
TRBJ2-1 TRBV2 many TRBD2 CAGLAGGVSDEQFF TGTGCCGGGTTAGCGGGAGGAGTGAGTGATGAGCAGTTCTTC
TRBJ1-1 TRBV2 many - CASGGGTEAFF TGTGCCAGCGGGGGTGGCACTGAAGCTTTCTTT
TRBJ1-1 TRBV7-9 - - CASLTRAGSTEAFF TGTGCCAGCCTAACGCGGGCGGGGAGCACTGAAGCTTTCTTT
TRBJ2-1 TRBV14 many - CASSQIRAANEQFF TGTGCCAGCAGTCAAATACGAGCGGCGAATGAGCAGTTCTTC
TRBJ2-7 TRBV2 many - CASTPGLSYEQYF TGTGCCAGCACCCCGGGCTTATCCTACGAGCAGTACTTC
TRBJ1-3 TRBV18 few - CASSPGHRSSGNTIYF TGTGCCAGCTCACCGGGACATAGAAGCTCTGGAAACACCATATATTTT
TRBJ2-2 TRBV10-3 - - CAIRENTGELFF TGTGCCATCCGGGAGAACACCGGGGAGCTGTTTTTT
TRBJ2-1 TRBV15 many - CATSRGGPVNEQFF TGTGCCACCAGCAGAGGGGGACCGGTCAATGAGCAGTTCTTC
TRBJ1-2 TRBV6-4 few TRBD1 CASSEGQGAFGYTF TGTGCCAGCAGTGAAGGACAGGGGGCGTTTGGCTACACCTTC
TRBJ2-7 TRBV18 few TRBD1 CASSPGTGGVHEQYF TGTGCCAGCTCACCTGGGACAGGGGGGGTCCACGAGCAGTACTTC
TRBJ1-1 TRBV5-1 once TRBD1 CASSLGGQGVTEAFF TGCGCCAGCAGCTTGGGGGGGCAGGGGGTAACTGAAGCTTTCTTT
TRBJ1-1 TRBV11-2 many - CASSRTTGTNTEAFF TGTGCCAGCAGTCGAACGACGGGGACGAACACTGAAGCTTTCTTT
TRBJ2-7 TRBV18 few - CASSPAQGIYEQYF TGTGCCAGCTCACCGGCCCAGGGGATCTACGAGCAGTACTTC
TRBJ2-7 TRBV20-1 many - CSARDLKSSYEQYF TGCAGTGCTAGAGATCTTAAGAGCTCCTACGAGCAGTACTTC
TRBJ2-1 TRBV4-1 - TRBD2 CASSHAVVAGESEQFF TGCGCCAGCAGTCATGCCGTCGTAGCGGGAGAGAGTGAGCAGTTCTTC
TRBJ2-3 TRBV2 - TRBD2 CASSESSGPSTDTQYF TGTGCCAGCAGTGAGTCTAGCGGACCTAGCACAGATACGCAGTATTTT
TRBJ2-3 TRBV12-5 - TRBD1 CASGFSGTGVFSFTDTQYF TGTGCTAGTGGTTTTTCCGGGACAGGGGTTTTTTCTTTCACAGATACGCAGTATTTT
TRBJ2-3 TRBV20-1 many TRBD2 CSASFLAGDPDTQYF TGCAGTGCTAGTTTCCTAGCGGGAGATCCAGATACGCAGTATTTT
TRBJ2-7 TRBV5-1 many TRBD1 CASSGLTSGQLTYEQYF TGCGCCAGCAGCGGACTGACCTCGGGACAGCTGACCTACGAGCAGTACTTC
TRBJ2-1 TRBV9 - - CASSPPGLTARGEQFF TGTGCCAGCAGCCCCCCAGGGCTGACGGCGCGTGGTGAGCAGTTCTTC
TRBJ2-1 TRBV19 - - CASSTIANEQFF TGTGCCAGTAGTACCATCGCCAATGAGCAGTTCTTC
TRBJ2-1 TRBV7-8 many - CASSPARVVQFF TGTGCCAGCAGCCCAGCGCGGGTCGTGCAGTTCTTC
TRBJ2-2 TRBV2 many TRBD1 CASSDTGGAGAGELFF TGTGCCAGCAGTGATACAGGGGGCGCCGGCGCCGGGGAGCTGTTTTTT
TRBJ2-7 TRBV20-1 many - CSAAGTSPYEQYF TGCAGTGCTGCGGGGACGTCTCCCTACGAGCAGTACTTC
TRBJ2-6 TRBV7-9 - TRBD1 CASSSTGRGANVLTF TGTGCCAGCAGCTCGACAGGGCGTGGGGCCAACGTCCTGACTTTC
TRBJ2-5 TRBV5-6 - TRBD1 CASSLDRGLGETQYF TGTGCCAGCAGCTTGGACAGGGGGCTAGGAGAGACCCAGTACTTC
TRBJ2-3 TRBV6-5 many TRBD2 CASSYVASGRVSTDTQYF TGTGCCAGCAGTTACGTGGCTAGCGGGAGGGTGAGCACAGATACGCAGTATTTT
TRBJ2-6 TRBV10-3 few - CAISNRTFSGANVLTF TGTGCCATCAGTAACCGGACCTTCTCTGGGGCCAACGTCCTGACTTTC
TRBJ2-5 TRBV3-1 few TRBD2 CASSLSGGLAGEETQYF TGTGCCAGCAGCTTATCAGGGGGACTAGCGGGAGAAGAGACCCAGTACTTC
TRBJ1-5 TRBV5-1 few - CASSLGPGVNQPQHF TGCGCCAGCAGCTTGGGTCCCGGAGTAAATCAGCCCCAGCATTTT
TRBJ2-3 TRBV11-2 many TRBD2 CASSLSGSLGDTQYF TGTGCCAGCAGCCTTAGCGGGAGTTTGGGAGATACGCAGTATTTT
TRBJ1-2 TRBV12-3/TRBV12-4 many - CASSPRRGYTF TGTGCCAGCAGTCCACGGAGGGGCTACACCTTC
TRBJ2-1 TRBV7-3 few TRBD2 CASSRRGGAGGPGNEQFF TGTGCCAGCAGTCGGCGGGGGGGAGCGGGAGGGCCTGGCAATGAGCAGTTCTTC
TRBJ2-1 TRBV7-8 few - CASSLRRVPPWANEQFF TGTGCCAGCAGCTTACGGAGAGTACCACCTTGGGCCAATGAGCAGTTCTTC
TRBJ2-2 TRBV29-1 many - CSVEREYTGELFF TGCAGCGTTGAACGGGAGTACACCGGGGAGCTGTTTTTT
TRBJ1-5 TRBV28 - - CASSGPSRVGQPQHF TGTGCCAGCAGTGGACCCTCCAGGGTTGGTCAGCCCCAGCATTTT
TRBJ2-2 TRBV19 - TRBD1 CASSTRAQGAGGELFF TGTGCCAGTAGTACCAGAGCCCAGGGGGCCGGCGGGGAGCTGTTTTTT
TRBJ2-7 TRBV5-4 many - CASSPKREGAYEQYF TGTGCCAGCAGTCCGAAGCGAGAAGGGGCGTACGAGCAGTACTTC
TRBJ1-2 TRBV28 many - CASSFSVVYGYTF TGTGCCAGCAGTTTTTCAGTTGTCTATGGCTACACCTTC
TRBJ1-2 TRBV5-8 many - CASSSGRAGGYTF TGTGCCAGCAGCAGCGGTAGGGCGGGCGGCTACACCTTC
TRBJ1-1 TRBV30 few - CAWGFTEAFF TGTGCCTGGGGCTTCACTGAAGCTTTCTTT
TRBJ2-7 TRBV19 - - CASSMQGLYYEQYF TGTGCCAGTAGTATGCAGGGCCTATACTACGAGCAGTACTTC